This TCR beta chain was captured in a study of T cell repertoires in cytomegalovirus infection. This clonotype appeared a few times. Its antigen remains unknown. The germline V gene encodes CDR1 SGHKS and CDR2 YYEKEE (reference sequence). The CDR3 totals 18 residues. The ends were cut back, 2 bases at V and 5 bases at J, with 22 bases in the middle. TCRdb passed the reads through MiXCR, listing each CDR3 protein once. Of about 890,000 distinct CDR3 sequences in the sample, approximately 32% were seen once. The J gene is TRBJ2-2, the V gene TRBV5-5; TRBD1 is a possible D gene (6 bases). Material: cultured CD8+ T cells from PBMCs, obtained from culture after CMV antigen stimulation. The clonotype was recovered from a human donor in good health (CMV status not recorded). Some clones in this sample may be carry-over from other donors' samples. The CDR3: CASSFLPGEQGLTGELFF. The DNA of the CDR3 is TGTGCCAGCAGCTTTCTCCCCGGGGAACAGGGCCTTACCGGGGAGCTGTTTTTT. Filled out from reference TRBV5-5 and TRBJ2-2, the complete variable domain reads DAGVTQSPTHLIKTRGQQVTLRCSPISGHKSVSWYQQVLGQGPQFIFQYYEKEERGRGNFPDRFSARQFPNYSSELNVNALLLGDSALYLCASSFLPGEQGLTGELFFGEGSRLTVL.